This entry lists 15 T cell receptor beta chains sequenced from one sample in a study of identical twins. TCRdb re-called the 5' RACE reads through MiXCR, storing one row per CDR3 protein. The data contain around 370,000 distinct CDR3 sequences, roughly 9% of them singletons. The sample comprised naive T cells sorted from blood. These receptors originate from a woman aged 50 to 65 in good health.

This clonotype occurred a few times. The chain uses TRBV12-3 or TRBV12-4 and TRBJ2-7; D is possibly TRBD2 (5 bases). Trimming shortened V by 3 bases and J by 4 bases, and 19 bases separated the two germline ends. This CDR3 is built from 16 residues. Written as DNA, the CDR3 is TGTGCCAGCAGTTTTTCTTTTAGCGAGCCCACATACGAGCAGTACTTC. Amino acid sequence: CASSFSFSEPTYEQYF.

This clonotype was seen ten or more times. The chain carries TRBV10-1 and TRBJ2-2; D is undetermined. This CDR3 comprises 12 residues. Germline CDR1 WNHNN, CDR2 SYGVQD (reference sequence). Trimming took off 3 bases at V and 6 bases at J, with 5 bases between the two ends. The CDR3 loop is CASSEIPGELFF. In DNA, the CDR3 is TGCGCCAGCAGTGAAATCCCCGGGGAGCTGTTTTTT.

This clonotype was picked up a small number of times. The chain links TRBV5-5 to TRBJ2-1, with D uncertain. Trimming left V 0 bases short and J 8 bases short, with 15 bases between. Germline lookup yields CDR1 SGHKS and CDR2 YYEKEE (reference sequence). This CDR3 has 15 amino acids. The CDR3 spells CASSLEQPTVYEQFF. Here the CDR3 DNA reads TGTGCCAGCAGCTTGGAACAGCCCACGGTATATGAGCAGTTCTTC.

The table lists this clonotype with a few counts. The genes are TRBV5-1 and TRBJ1-2; TRBD1 matches 7 bases. This CDR3 contains 15 residues. Germline assignment: CDR1 SGHRS and CDR2 YFSETQ. V lost 5 bases, J lost 3 bases, and 10 bases stayed unmatched. The CDR3 nucleotides are TGCGCCAGCAGTCGAGAGACGGGACAGTACTATGGCTACACCTTC. This gives the protein CASSRETGQYYGYTF.

The J gene is TRBJ2-1, the V gene TRBV12-3 or TRBV12-4; the D is unclear. V was trimmed by 2 bases and J by 0 bases, leaving 11 bases between them. This CDR3 is built from 16 residues. Here the CDR3 DNA reads TGTGCCAGCAGTTTATCGGACCTGGGCTCCTACAATGAGCAGTTCTTC. It is translated as CASSLSDLGSYNEQFF.

The table lists this clonotype with many counts. This chain links TRBV6-5 with TRBJ1-6; the D gene is possibly TRBD1 (6 bases). V was pared by 4 bases and J by 7 bases, with 8 bases between. Germline V lookup: CDR1 MNHEY, CDR2 SVGAGI. The CDR3 spans 13 residues. The CDR3 DNA sequence: TGTGCCAGCAGTTCTACAGGGAATTCACCCCTCCACTTT. Residues: CASSSTGNSPLHF.

This rearrangement joins TRBV19 to TRBJ2-4; the match to TRBD2 covers 7 bases. The CDR3 has 17 amino acids. V gave up 7 bases and J gave up 3 bases; unmatched junction bases: 15. The germline V gene has CDR1 LNHDA and CDR2 SQIVND (reference sequence). The CDR3 region is CASKRGVTSVGKNIQYF. CDR3 nucleotides: TGTGCCAGTAAAAGGGGCGTCACTAGCGTTGGCAAAAACATTCAGTACTTC.

This chain joins TRBV5-1 and TRBJ2-1, with TRBD1 matching over 8 bases. V lost 3 bases and J lost 12; bases outside the gene matches: 14. The CDR3 runs to 15 residues. CDR1 SGHRS and CDR2 YFSETQ come from the germline V gene. CDR3 loop: CASSWRRLDRDGQFF. CDR3 nucleotide sequence: TGCGCCAGCAGCTGGCGGCGGCTGGACAGGGACGGGCAGTTCTTC. Supplemented by reference TRBV5-1 and TRBJ2-1, the full variable domain reads KAGVTQTPRYLIKTRGQQVTLSCSPISGHRSVSWYQQTPGQGLQFLFEYFSETQRNKGNFPGRFSGRQFSNSRSEMNVSTLELGDSALYLCASSWRRLDRDGQFFGPGTRLTVL.

This clonotype was seen ten or more times. The chain is built from TRBV29-1 and TRBJ2-7; 8 bases align to TRBD2. The CDR3 is 13 residues long. Germline lookup yields CDR1 SQVTM and CDR2 ANQGSEA. V lost 6 bases and J lost 6; bases outside the gene matches: 10. The CDR3 sequence: CSVSSGGGGEQYF. CDR3 DNA: TGCAGCGTATCAAGCGGGGGAGGGGGCGAGCAGTACTTC.

This clonotype came up a few times. The chain joins TRBV6-2 or TRBV6-3 to TRBJ2-7; a possible D gene is TRBD2 (6 bases). The CDR3 spans 16 residues. V was trimmed by 3 bases and J by 6 bases, leaving 21 bases between them. The germline CDR1 and CDR2 sequences are MNHEY and SVGEGT. Here the CDR3 DNA reads TGTGCCAGCAGTTATGCCACACTAGCTATTGGGATCGAGCAGTACTTC. Translation: CASSYATLAIGIEQYF.

This clonotype was detected many times. This chain uses TRBV5-6 with TRBJ2-1, with 12 bases identical to TRBD2. Trimming removed 3 bases from V and 4 bases from J; junction bases left unmatched: 2. The CDR3 consists of 15 residues. Germline V lookup: CDR1 SGHDT, CDR2 YYEEEE. CDR3 amino acids: CASSYGTSGYNEQFF. CDR3 nucleotide sequence: TGTGCCAGCAGCTACGGGACTAGCGGGTACAATGAGCAGTTCTTC.

Many counts were recorded for this clonotype. This chain uses TRBV6-4 with TRBJ2-1; TRBD2 matches at 10 bases. J gave up 10 bases and V 6 bases, and 12 bases lay outside the gene matches. The CDR3 covers 15 residues. The V gene's germline CDR1 is MRHNA and CDR2 SNTAGT. CDR3 protein: CASSPEGAGGLEQFF. The CDR3 coding sequence is TGTGCCAGCAGCCCCGAAGGAGCGGGAGGGTTAGAGCAGTTCTTC.

This clonotype was detected only a few times. The V call is TRBV5-5, the J call TRBJ2-5; either TRBD1 or TRBD2 may supply D (5 bases each). Germline assignment: CDR1 SGHKS and CDR2 YYEKEE (reference sequence). V was trimmed by 5 bases and J by 5 bases, leaving 19 bases between them. The CDR3 has 15 amino acids. The CDR3 sequence: CASRSGPSLGETQYF. As DNA, the CDR3 is TGTGCCAGCAGGTCGGGACCGTCTTTAGGGGAGACCCAGTACTTC.

The J gene is TRBJ2-7, the V gene TRBV10-3; 8 nucleotides agree with TRBD2. The CDR3 has 16 residues. Germline CDR1 and CDR2: ENHRY and SYGVKD. Trimming took 0 bases from V and 2 from J; bases not matched to a gene: 6. CDR3 DNA sequence: TGTGCCATCAGTGAGTCGGGCGAGCGGGGGACCTACGAGCAGTACTTC. This translates into CAISESGERGTYEQYF.

This clonotype was counted at least ten times. The genes are TRBV4-1 and TRBJ2-1; no definite D call. The V end lost 1 base, the J end lost 2 bases, and 15 bases lay between the germline ends. This CDR3 is built from 17 residues. Germline V gene lookup returns CDR1 MGHRA and CDR2 YSYEKL. Written as DNA, the CDR3 is TGCGCCAGCAGCCAAGCCCGACTGACGGAGACCTACAATGAGCAGTTCTTC. Translating gives CASSQARLTETYNEQFF.